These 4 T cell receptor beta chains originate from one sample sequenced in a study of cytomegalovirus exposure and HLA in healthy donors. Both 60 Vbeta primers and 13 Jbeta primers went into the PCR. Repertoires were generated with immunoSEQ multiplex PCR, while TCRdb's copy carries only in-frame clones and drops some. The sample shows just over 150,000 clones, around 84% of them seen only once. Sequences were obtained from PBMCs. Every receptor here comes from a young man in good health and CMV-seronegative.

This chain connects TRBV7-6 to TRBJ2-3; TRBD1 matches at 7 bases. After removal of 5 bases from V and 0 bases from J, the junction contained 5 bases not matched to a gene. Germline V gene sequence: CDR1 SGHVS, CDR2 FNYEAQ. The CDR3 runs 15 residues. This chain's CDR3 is CASSVPQGSTDTQYF. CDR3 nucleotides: TGTGCCAGCAGCGTGCCACAGGGGAGCACAGATACGCAGTATTTT.

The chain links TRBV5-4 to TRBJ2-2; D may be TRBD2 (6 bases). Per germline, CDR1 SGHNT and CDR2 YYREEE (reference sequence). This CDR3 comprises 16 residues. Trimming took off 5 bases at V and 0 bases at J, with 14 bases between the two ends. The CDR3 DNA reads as TGTGCCAGCAGGATGGGGGGACCCACGAACACCGGGGAGCTGTTTTTT. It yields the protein CASRMGGPTNTGELFF.

The CDR3 DNA sequence: TGTGCCAGCAGCCCCCAAGTTAGCGGGAGTGTCGGTGAGCAGTTCTTC. Its protein product is CASSPQVSGSVGEQFF. V usage is TRBV9 and J usage is TRBJ2-1, with 9 bases that match TRBD2. Germline V gives CDR1 SGDLS, CDR2 YYNGEE. Losses at the gene ends were 4 bases for V and 9 bases for J; bases not matched to a gene: 14. This CDR3 region has 16 residues.

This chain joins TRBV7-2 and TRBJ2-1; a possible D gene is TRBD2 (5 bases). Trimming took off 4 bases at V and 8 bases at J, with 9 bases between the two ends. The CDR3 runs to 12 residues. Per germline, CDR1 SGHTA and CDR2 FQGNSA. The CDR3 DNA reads TGTGCCAGCAGCTCTGGACTGGATGAGCAGTTCTTC. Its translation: CASSSGLDEQFF.